Included here is one T cell receptor beta chain sequence, with context. Its antigen is undetermined. CDR1 and CDR2 (germline): LNHNV, YYDKDF (reference sequence). The germline V and J ends were trimmed by 0 bases and 0 bases, with 6 bases remaining between them. The CDR3 length is 16 residues. Assay used: immunoSEQ multiplex PCR; TCRdb lists only in-frame clones, some missing. The table has about 150,000 clones, more than 70% seen once. This entry belongs to a study of T cell responses to AZD1222 COVID-19 vaccine. Study-wide findings and caveats: Epitopes outside B.1.351 and B.1.1.7 mutated regions reportedly drew nearly half of spike TCRs. Baseline seropositivity occurred in only a handful of AZD1222 recipients. No day 14 peak samples; only post-peak repertoires were characterized. Most donors were white British, females outnumbered males, and clonal diversity was possibly underestimated.

This clonotype was obtained from an adult in good health. The input for sequencing was peripheral blood, taken on day 0 of MenACWY control vaccination. The chain carries TRBV15 and TRBJ2-6; D unresolved. Here the CDR3 reads CATSRDVGSGANVLTF. For the CDR3, the DNA is TGTGCCACCAGCAGAGATGTGGGCTCTGGGGCCAACGTCCTGACTTTC. Full variable domain (remainder filled in from reference TRBV15 and TRBJ2-6): DAMVIQNPRYQVTQFGKPVTLSCSQTLNHNVMYWYQQKSSQAPKLLFHYYDKDFNNEADTPDNFQSRRPNTSFCFLDIRSPGLGDTAMYLCATSRDVGSGANVLTFGAGSRLTVL.